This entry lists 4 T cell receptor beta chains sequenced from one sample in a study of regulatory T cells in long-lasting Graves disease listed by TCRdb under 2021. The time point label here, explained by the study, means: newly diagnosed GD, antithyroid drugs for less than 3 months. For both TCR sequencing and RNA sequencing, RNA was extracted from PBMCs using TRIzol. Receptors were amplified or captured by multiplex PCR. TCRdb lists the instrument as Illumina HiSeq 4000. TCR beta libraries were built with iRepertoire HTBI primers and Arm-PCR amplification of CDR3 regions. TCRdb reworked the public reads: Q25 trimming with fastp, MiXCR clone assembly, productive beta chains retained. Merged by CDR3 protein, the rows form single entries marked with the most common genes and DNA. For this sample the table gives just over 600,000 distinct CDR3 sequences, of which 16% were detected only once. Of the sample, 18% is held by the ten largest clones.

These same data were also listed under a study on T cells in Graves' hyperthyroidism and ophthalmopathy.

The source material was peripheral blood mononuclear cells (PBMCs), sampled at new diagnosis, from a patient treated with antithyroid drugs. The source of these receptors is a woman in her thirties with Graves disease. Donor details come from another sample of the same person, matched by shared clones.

The CDR3 DNA reads as TGCGCCAGCAGCCAGCAAGCGGGAGTGAGAGATACGCAGTATTTT. Residues: CASSQQAGVRDTQYF. V gene TRBV4-1 combines with J gene TRBJ2-3, with 8 positions matching TRBD2. Germline V gives CDR1 MGHRA, CDR2 YSYEKL. The length of the CDR3 is 15 residues. Germline trimming cut 3 bases from V and 5 bases from J; bases unmatched to any gene: 7.

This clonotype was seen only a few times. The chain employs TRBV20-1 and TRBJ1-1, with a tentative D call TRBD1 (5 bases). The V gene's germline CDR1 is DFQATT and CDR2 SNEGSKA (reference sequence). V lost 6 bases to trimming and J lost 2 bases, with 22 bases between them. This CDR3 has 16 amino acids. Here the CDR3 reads CSADRGTGELNTEAFF. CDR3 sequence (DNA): TGCAGTGCGGACCGGGGGACCGGGGAGCTTAACACTGAAGCTTTCTTT.

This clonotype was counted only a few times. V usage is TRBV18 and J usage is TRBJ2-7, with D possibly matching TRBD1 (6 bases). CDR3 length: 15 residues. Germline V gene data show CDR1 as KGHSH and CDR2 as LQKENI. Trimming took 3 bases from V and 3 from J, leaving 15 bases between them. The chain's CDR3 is CASSPTGRGNYEQYF. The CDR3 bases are TGTGCCAGCTCACCCACGGGTAGGGGGAACTACGAGCAGTACTTC.

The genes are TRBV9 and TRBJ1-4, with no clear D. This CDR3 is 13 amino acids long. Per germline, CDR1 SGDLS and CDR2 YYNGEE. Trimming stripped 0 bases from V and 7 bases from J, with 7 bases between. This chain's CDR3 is CASSVGIGEKLFF. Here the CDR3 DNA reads TGTGCCAGCAGCGTAGGGATCGGTGAAAAACTGTTTTTT.